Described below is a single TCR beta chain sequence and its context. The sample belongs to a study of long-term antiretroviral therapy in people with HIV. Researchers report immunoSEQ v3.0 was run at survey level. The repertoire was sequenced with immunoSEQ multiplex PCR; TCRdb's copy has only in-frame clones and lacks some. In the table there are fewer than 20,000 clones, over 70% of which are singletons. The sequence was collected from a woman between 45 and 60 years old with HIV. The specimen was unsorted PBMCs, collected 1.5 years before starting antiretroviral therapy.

CDR3 in DNA: TGTGCCAGCAGCTTGGGCCAGGGAGATACGCAGTATTTT. Its translation is CASSLGQGDTQYF. The chain couples TRBV7-2 to TRBJ2-3; a weak D match, TRBD1 (5 bases). CDR1 is SGHTA and CDR2 is FQGNSA in the germline V gene. V dropped 3 bases and J dropped 5 bases, with 9 bases sitting between them. The CDR3 loop spans 13 amino acids.